This T cell receptor beta chain was identified in a study of blood T cell repertoires in COVID-19. Recruited during active infection, patients (from Seattle) were subsequently followed longitudinally. This CDR3 comprises 16 residues. From germline, CDR1 is LNHNV and CDR2 YYDKDF (reference sequence). The V and J ends lost 9 bases and 3 bases, in that order; junction bases with no gene match: 14. Generated by immunoSEQ multiplex PCR, the TCRdb table keeps only in-frame clones and is missing some. The sample lists 250,000 to 400,000 clones, 88% occurring once. Material: peripheral blood. This TCR was recovered from a young woman with COVID-19, enrolled during active disease. V is TRBV15 and J is TRBJ2-5, with TRBD1 matching over 9 bases. In DNA form, the CDR3 reads TGTGCCACTTTTAAAAGGGGGACAGGGAAGAAAGAGACCCAGTACTTC. Its protein product is CATFKRGTGKKETQYF.